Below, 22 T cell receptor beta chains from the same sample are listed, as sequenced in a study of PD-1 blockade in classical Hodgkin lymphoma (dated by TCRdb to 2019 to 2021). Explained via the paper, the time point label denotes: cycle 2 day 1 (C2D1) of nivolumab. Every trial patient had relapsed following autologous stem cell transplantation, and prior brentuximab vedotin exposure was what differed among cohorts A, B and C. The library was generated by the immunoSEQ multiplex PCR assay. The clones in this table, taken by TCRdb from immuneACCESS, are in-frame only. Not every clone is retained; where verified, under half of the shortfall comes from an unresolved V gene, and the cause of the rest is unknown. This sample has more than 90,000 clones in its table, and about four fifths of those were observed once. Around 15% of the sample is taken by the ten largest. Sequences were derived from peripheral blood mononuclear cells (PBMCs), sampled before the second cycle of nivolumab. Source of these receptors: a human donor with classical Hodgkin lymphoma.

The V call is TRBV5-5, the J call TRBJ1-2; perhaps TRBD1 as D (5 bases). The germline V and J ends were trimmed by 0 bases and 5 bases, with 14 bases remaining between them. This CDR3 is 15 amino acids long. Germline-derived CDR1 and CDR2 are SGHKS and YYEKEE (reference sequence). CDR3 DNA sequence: TGTGCCAGCAGCTTGGCCGGAGGGGACCTGTATGGCTACACCTTC. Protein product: CASSLAGGDLYGYTF.

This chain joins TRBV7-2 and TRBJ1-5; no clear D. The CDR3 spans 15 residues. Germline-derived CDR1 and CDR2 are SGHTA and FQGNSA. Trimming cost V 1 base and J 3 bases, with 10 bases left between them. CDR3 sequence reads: CASSLGVGPNQPQHF. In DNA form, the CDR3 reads TGTGCCAGCAGCTTAGGGGTAGGGCCCAATCAGCCCCAGCATTTT.

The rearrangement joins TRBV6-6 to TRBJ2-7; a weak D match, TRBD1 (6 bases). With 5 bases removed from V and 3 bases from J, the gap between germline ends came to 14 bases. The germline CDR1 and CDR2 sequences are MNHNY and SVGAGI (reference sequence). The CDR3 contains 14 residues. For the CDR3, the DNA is TGTGCCAGCAGTAACAGGGTTAGGGTCTACGAGCAGTACTTC. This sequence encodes CASSNRVRVYEQYF.

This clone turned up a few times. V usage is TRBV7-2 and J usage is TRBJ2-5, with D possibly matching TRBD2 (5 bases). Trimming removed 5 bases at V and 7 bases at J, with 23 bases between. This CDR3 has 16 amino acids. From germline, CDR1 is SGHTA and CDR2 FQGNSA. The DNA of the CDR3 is TGTGCCAGCAGCATGATACCCGGGCATGGTAGCGTGACCCAGTACTTC. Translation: CASSMIPGHGSVTQYF.

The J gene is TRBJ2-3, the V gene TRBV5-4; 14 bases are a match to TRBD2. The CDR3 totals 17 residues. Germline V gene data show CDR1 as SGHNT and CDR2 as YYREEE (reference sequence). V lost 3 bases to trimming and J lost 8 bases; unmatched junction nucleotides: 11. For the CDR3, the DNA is TGTGCCAGCAGCTCCGAGGGACTAGCGGGAGTCGGAGGTACGCAGTATTTT. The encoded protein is CASSSEGLAGVGGTQYF.

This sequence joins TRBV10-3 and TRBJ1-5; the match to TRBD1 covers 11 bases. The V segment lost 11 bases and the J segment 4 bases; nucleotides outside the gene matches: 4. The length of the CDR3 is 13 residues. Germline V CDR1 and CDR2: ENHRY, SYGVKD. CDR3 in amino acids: CAARDRGNQPQHF. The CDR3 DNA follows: TGTGCCGCCCGGGACAGGGGGAATCAGCCCCAGCATTTT.

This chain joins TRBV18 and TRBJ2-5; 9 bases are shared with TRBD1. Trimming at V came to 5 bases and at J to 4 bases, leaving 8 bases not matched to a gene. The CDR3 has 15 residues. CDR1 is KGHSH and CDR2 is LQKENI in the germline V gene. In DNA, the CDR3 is TGTGCCAGCTCAATCGTACAGGGGGCTCCAGAGACCCAGTACTTC. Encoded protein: CASSIVQGAPETQYF.

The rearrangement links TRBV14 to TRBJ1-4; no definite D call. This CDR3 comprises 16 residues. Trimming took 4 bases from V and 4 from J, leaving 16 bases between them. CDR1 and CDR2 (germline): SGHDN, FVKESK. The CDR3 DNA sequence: TGTGCCAGCAGCCCGGTGTTGTCGGGTCTTAATGAAAAACTGTTTTTT. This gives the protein CASSPVLSGLNEKLFF.

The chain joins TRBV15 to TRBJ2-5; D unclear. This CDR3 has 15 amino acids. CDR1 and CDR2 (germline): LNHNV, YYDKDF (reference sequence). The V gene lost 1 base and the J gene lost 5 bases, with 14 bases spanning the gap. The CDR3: CATSRVGPFRETQYF. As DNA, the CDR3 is TGTGCCACCAGCAGAGTTGGTCCTTTCCGGGAGACCCAGTACTTC. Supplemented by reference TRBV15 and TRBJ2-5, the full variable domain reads DAMVIQNPRYQVTQFGKPVTLSCSQTLNHNVMYWYQQKSSQAPKLLFHYYDKDFNNEADTPDNFQSRRPNTSFCFLDIRSPGLGDTAMYLCATSRVGPFRETQYFGPGTRLLVL.

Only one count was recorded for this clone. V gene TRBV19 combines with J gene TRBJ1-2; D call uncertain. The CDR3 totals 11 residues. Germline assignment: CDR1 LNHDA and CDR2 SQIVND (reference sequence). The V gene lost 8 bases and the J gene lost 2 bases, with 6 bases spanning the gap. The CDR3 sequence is CASSLNYGYTF. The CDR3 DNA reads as TGTGCCAGTTCACTGAACTATGGCTACACCTTC.

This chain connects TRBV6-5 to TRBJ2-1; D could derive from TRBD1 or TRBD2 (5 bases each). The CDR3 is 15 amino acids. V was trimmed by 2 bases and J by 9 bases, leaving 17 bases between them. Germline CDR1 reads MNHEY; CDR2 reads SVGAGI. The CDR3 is CASSYTGDLRREQFF. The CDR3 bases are TGTGCCAGCAGTTACACCGGGGACCTGCGCCGTGAGCAGTTCTTC.

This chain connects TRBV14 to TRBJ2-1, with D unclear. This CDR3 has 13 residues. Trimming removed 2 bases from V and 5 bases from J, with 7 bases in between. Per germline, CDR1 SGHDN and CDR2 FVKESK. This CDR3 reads CASSQFDDNEQFF. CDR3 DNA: TGTGCCAGCAGCCAATTTGACGACAATGAGCAGTTCTTC.

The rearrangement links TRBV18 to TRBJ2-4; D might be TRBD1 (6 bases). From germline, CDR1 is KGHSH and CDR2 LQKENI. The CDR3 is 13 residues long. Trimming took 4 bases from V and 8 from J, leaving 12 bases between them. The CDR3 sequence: CASSQQGKYIQYF. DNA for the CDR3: TGTGCCAGCTCACAACAGGGAAAGTACATTCAGTACTTC.

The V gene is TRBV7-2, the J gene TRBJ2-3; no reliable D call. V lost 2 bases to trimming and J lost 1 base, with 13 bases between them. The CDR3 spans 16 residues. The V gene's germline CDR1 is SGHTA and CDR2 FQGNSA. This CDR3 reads CASSLSGGIRTDTQYF. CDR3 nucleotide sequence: TGTGCCAGCAGCTTATCGGGCGGAATCCGCACAGATACGCAGTATTTT.

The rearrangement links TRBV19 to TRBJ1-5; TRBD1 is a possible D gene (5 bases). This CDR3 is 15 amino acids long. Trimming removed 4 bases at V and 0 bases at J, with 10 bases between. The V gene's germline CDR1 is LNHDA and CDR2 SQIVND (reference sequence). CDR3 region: CASSSLGVSNQPQHF. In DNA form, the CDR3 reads TGTGCCAGTAGTAGTTTGGGGGTTAGCAATCAGCCCCAGCATTTT.

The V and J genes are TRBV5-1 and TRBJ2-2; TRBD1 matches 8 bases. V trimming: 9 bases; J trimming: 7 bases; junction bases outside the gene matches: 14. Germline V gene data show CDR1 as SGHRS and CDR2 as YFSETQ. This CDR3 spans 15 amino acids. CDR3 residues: CATQGQAIQGGELFF. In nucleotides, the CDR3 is TGCGCCACCCAGGGACAGGCGATACAAGGCGGGGAGCTGTTTTTT.

DNA of the CDR3: TGTGCCAGCAGCCCATCCCGACAGGGGTCCTTCTACGAGCAGTACTTC. Its translation: CASSPSRQGSFYEQYF. This chain joins TRBV7-2 and TRBJ2-7; 8 bases match TRBD1. Germline V lookup: CDR1 SGHTA, CDR2 FQGNSA. With 5 bases clipped from V and 3 bases from J, the junction kept 12 bases outside the gene matches. The CDR3 spans 16 residues.

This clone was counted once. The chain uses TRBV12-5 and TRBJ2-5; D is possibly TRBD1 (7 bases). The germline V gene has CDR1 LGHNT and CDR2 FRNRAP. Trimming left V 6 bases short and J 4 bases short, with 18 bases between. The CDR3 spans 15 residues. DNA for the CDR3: TGTGCTAGTGGGAGAGGAGGGGGCTTGGGAGAGACCCAGTACTTC. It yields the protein CASGRGGGLGETQYF. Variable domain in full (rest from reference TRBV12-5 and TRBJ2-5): DARVTQTPRHKVTEMGQEVTMRCQPILGHNTVFWYRQTMMQGLELLAYFRNRAPLDDSGMPKDRFSAEMPDATLATLKIQPSEPRDSAVYFCASGRGGGLGETQYFGPGTRLLVL.

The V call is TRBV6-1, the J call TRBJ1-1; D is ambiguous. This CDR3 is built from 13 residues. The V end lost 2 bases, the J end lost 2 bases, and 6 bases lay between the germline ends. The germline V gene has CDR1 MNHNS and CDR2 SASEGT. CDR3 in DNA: TGTGCCAGCAGTGAATGGGCAAACACTGAAGCTTTCTTT. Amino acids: CASSEWANTEAFF.

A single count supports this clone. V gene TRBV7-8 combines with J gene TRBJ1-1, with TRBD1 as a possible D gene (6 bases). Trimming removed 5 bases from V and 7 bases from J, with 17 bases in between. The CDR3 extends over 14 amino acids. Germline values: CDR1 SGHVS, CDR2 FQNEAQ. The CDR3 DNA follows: TGTGCCAGCAGCCCCCGCAAGGAAGGGGGTGAAGCTTTCTTT. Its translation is CASSPRKEGGEAFF.

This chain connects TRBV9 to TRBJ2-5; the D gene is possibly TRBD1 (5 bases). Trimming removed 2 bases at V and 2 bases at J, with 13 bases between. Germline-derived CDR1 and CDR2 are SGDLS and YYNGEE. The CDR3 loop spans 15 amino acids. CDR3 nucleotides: TGTGCCAGCAGCGTTGGGGCAAGCCTTCAAGAGACCCAGTACTTC. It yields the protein CASSVGASLQETQYF.

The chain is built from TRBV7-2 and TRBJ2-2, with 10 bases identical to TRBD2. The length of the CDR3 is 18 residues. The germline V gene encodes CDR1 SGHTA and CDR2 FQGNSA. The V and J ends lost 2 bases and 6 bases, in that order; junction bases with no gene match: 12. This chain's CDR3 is CASSLLTLAGVLAGELFF. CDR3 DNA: TGTGCCAGCAGCTTACTTACCCTAGCGGGAGTGTTGGCCGGGGAGCTGTTTTTT.